This T cell receptor (beta chain) was retrieved from a study of glioma-infiltrating T cells. As for the study in general: Samples included WHO grade II oligodendrogliomas or astrocytomas and initial-diagnosis grade IV glioblastomas.

In its sample, this clonotype was seen a few times. The iRepertoire nested amplicon-rescue multiplex PCR amplified TCR alpha and beta CDR3s from RNA. A single record per CDR3 protein comes from TCRdb applying MiXCR to the multiplex PCR reads. Found here are around 350,000 distinct CDR3 sequences, roughly two fifths of them singletons; the top ten hold about 12%. The CDR3 is 16 residues long. J gave up 6 bases and V 2 bases, and 9 bases lay outside the gene matches. Germline V gene data show CDR1 as LGHNA and CDR2 as YSLEER. The rearrangement uses TRBV4-3 and TRBJ1-4, with 7 bases matching TRBD1. The sequence was collected from a human donor with low-grade glioma or glioblastoma, undergoing nonglioma brain surgery, or in good health (not recorded which). Sequencing used glioma tissue, nonneoplastic brain tissue, or PBMCs (not recorded which). The CDR3 is CASSQSPRDRHEKLFF. CDR3 bases: TGCGCCAGCAGCCAAAGCCCGCGGGACAGACATGAAAAACTGTTTTTT.